The 11 T cell receptor beta chains listed next were all sequenced from one sample in a study of persistence of HIV-infected CD4 T cells (dated by TCRdb to the early 2020s). The treatment or condition label of this sample denotes: suppressive antiretroviral therapy. A pool of overlapping 15-mer peptides from HIV-1 Gag, at around 1 ug per peptide per mL, was used to stimulate the cells. Responding CD4+ T cells were sorted by upregulation of both CD40 ligand and CD69. What these receptors recognize is not known. TCRbeta repertoires were sequenced from genomic DNA with the immunoSEQ hsTCRB assay version 4 in survey mode. The source is immuneACCESS, and TCRdb retained only in-frame sequences with V and J called. Part of the clones is not carried over; for the studies checked, unresolved V genes explain less than half of this, and the remainder is unexplained. The sample table holds fewer than 35,000 clones, of which approximately 70% were seen once. The ten biggest clones cover roughly 1.4% of the sample.

The sequencing used CD4+ T cells sorted from PBMCs after approximately 19-hour stimulation, collected from a patient who received antiretroviral therapy. What the cell subset or site label conveys for this sample: CD40L+CD69+ CD4 T cells responding to HIV-1 Gag peptides. The receptors derive from an adult man with HIV who was CMV-seropositive.

The chain is built from TRBV27 and TRBJ2-1; 9 bases line up with TRBD2. Germline V CDR1 and CDR2: MNHEY, SMNVEV (reference sequence). The length of the CDR3 is 16 residues. The junction had 11 bases not matched to a gene; V was cut back by 4 bases and J by 7 bases. The CDR3 DNA reads TGTGCCAGCAGTTCTTTAGCGGGGGTCCCTAGGAATGAGCAGTTCTTC. Its translation: CASSSLAGVPRNEQFF.

V is TRBV19 and J is TRBJ1-5; 7 bases are a match to TRBD1. Germline V gene sequence: CDR1 LNHDA, CDR2 SQIVND (reference sequence). J gave up 2 bases and V 4 bases, and 11 bases lay outside the gene matches. The CDR3 runs to 17 residues. The CDR3 here is CASSTYRGGSGNQPQHF. DNA for the CDR3: TGTGCCAGTAGTACCTACAGGGGAGGGAGTGGCAATCAGCCCCAGCATTTT.

V gene TRBV6-1 combines with J gene TRBJ1-2, with D possibly TRBD1 on 5 matching bases. The V end was cut by 1 base, the J end by 6 bases, with 12 bases between. The CDR3 contains 14 residues. The germline V gene encodes CDR1 MNHNS and CDR2 SASEGT. The chain's CDR3 is CASSEGPGHDGYTF. DNA of the CDR3: TGTGCCAGCAGTGAAGGACCAGGGCATGATGGCTACACCTTC.

This clone appeared once. The chain combines TRBV19 with TRBJ1-4; 9 nucleotides align to TRBD1. The CDR3 extends over 14 amino acids. Trimming cost V 4 bases and J 5 bases; bases outside gene matches: 2. Germline CDR1 is LNHDA and CDR2 is SQIVND (reference sequence). The CDR3 sequence is CASSKGTGNEKLFF. The CDR3 DNA reads as TGTGCCAGTAGTAAAGGGACAGGGAATGAAAAACTGTTTTTT.

The CDR3 DNA is TGTGCCAGCAGTGAAATACGGCGATACGGGGAGCAGTACTTC. Amino acids: CASSEIRRYGEQYF. The J gene is TRBJ2-7, the V gene TRBV6-1, with no clear D. V lost 2 bases, J lost 7 bases, and 15 bases lay in between. The CDR3 runs 14 residues. The V gene's germline CDR1 is MNHNS and CDR2 SASEGT.

This rearrangement joins TRBV28 to TRBJ1-2, with D perhaps TRBD1 (5 bases). Germline lookup yields CDR1 MDHEN and CDR2 SYDVKM. CDR3 length equals 15 residues. V was clipped by 3 bases and J by 4 bases, with 15 bases between them. In nucleotides, the CDR3 is TGTGCCAGCAGTTTGGGGCCAATAGGGGCCTATGGCTACACCTTC. It is translated as CASSLGPIGAYGYTF.

V usage is TRBV5-4 and J usage is TRBJ2-7; the match to TRBD2 covers 13 bases. The CDR3 runs to 16 residues. From germline, CDR1 is SGHNT and CDR2 YYREEE (reference sequence). V trimming: 0 bases; J trimming: 6 bases; junction bases outside the gene matches: 6. CDR3 loop: CASSLGGTSGASEQYF. CDR3 DNA: TGTGCCAGCAGCTTGGGGGGGACTAGCGGGGCCTCCGAGCAGTACTTC.

This clone came up a few times. The chain uses TRBV18 and TRBJ2-1, with no clear D. Germline CDR1 is KGHSH and CDR2 is LQKENI. V was pared by 2 bases and J by 6 bases, with 14 bases between. The CDR3 is made up of 15 amino acids. The CDR3: CASSPMAFPLNEQFF. The CDR3 DNA is TGTGCCAGCTCACCAATGGCGTTTCCCCTCAATGAGCAGTTCTTC.

Only a few counts were recorded for this clone. CDR3 nucleotide sequence: TGTGCCAGCAGCGTCGGGGGGGCCGGTGGCTACACCTTC. As protein: CASSVGGAGGYTF. V usage is TRBV9 and J usage is TRBJ1-2, with D perhaps matching TRBD1 (6 bases). Germline CDR1 and CDR2: SGDLS and YYNGEE. The CDR3 contains 13 residues. Trimming took 2 bases from V and 7 from J, leaving 12 bases between them.

V and J are TRBV25-1 and TRBJ2-2, with D possibly being TRBD2 (5 bases). Trimming cost V 4 bases and J 4 bases, with 10 bases left between them. CDR3 length equals 14 residues. Germline loops: CDR1 MGHDK, CDR2 SYGVNS. The CDR3 reads CASSALGGTGELFF. CDR3 bases: TGTGCCAGCAGTGCCCTCGGAGGCACCGGGGAGCTGTTTTTT.

The chain recombines TRBV5-1 with TRBJ2-7, with 10 positions matching TRBD2. With V trimmed by 4 bases and J by 2 bases, 9 bases remained unmatched. This CDR3 spans 16 amino acids. In germline, CDR1 is SGHRS, CDR2 YFSETQ. The CDR3 DNA sequence: TGCGCCAGCAGCGCAACGGCTAGCGGGGGACCCTACGAGCAGTACTTC. It codes for CASSATASGGPYEQYF.